This TCR beta chain was sequenced for a study of CD8+CD57+ T cells in acquired aplastic anemia. About the research overall: Across the sorted CD4+ and CD8+ cells, DNA amounts averaged approximately 3.1 ug. An average of about 11 million reads for CD4+ cells was obtained from healthy donors. Findings and limits, study-wide: Levels of CD8+ Simpson's diversity were not significantly distinct in patients versus controls. Twenty-nine was the count of CD8+ CDR3 sequences that patients shared with controls.

According to the study, genomic DNA was the template for TCR beta VDJ and CDR3 profiling. TCRdb re-called the reads with MiXCR, one entry per CDR3 protein. The repertoire holds 35,000 to 45,000 distinct CDR3 sequences, with approximately 71% as singletons. Worth noting for this clonotype: The antigen remains unidentified.

The receptor's source is a human donor in good health, serving as a control. The sequenced sample was sorted CD4+, CD8+, or CD8+CD57+ T cells (not recorded which) from PBMCs.

The CDR3 spells CASNLRTGLDGELFF. Here the CDR3 DNA reads TGTGCCAGCAACCTCCGGACAGGGCTGGACGGGGAGCTGTTTTTT. The chain links TRBV11-1 to TRBJ2-2, with 8 bases aligning to TRBD1. With V trimmed by 7 bases and J by 7 bases, 11 bases remained unmatched. Germline V gene lookup returns CDR1 SGHAT and CDR2 FQDESV (reference sequence). This CDR3 is built from 15 residues.